The sequence of this T cell receptor (beta chain) was determined in a study of T cell responses to AZD1222 COVID-19 vaccine. This table comes from immunoSEQ multiplex PCR, and its TCRdb copy is limited to in-frame clones, with some not included. The table lists 95,000 to 100,000 clones, approximately 88% of them singletons. Comments on this clone: Its antigen is as yet unknown.

Study-level results: Spike-specific TCR depth and breadth grew after two AZD1222 doses. Possibly, clonal diversity was underestimated; donors were largely white British and included more females. Spike regions recognized by vaccine-associated CD4 TCRs spanned the protein, led by 160-218 and 743-854.

The TCR originated in an adult who received the AZD1222 COVID-19 vaccine. The input for sequencing was peripheral blood, taken 28 days after the second AZD1222 dose.

The DNA for the CDR3 is TGTGCCACGGGACGGCACTCCTACGAGCAGTACTTC. Translation gives CATGRHSYEQYF. The J gene is TRBJ2-7, the V gene TRBV6-5, with D perhaps assigned TRBD1 or TRBD2 (5 bases each). Germline V gene sequence: CDR1 MNHEY, CDR2 SVGAGI. The CDR3 is 12 amino acids. Trimming removed 10 bases at V and 0 bases at J, with 10 bases between.